What follows describes a single T cell receptor beta chain. The data derive from a study of blood T cell repertoires in COVID-19. V was trimmed by 6 bases and J by 3 bases, leaving 6 bases between them. Germline V gene lookup returns CDR1 SGHAT and CDR2 FQNNGV. The CDR3 has 11 amino acids. Authors' data handling: Amplifying reference gene primers gave estimates of nucleated cell counts. TCRdb's table, derived via immunoSEQ multiplex PCR, lists solely in-frame clones and lacks some. V and J calls and clone size come straight from that table; D and trimming were deduced from the DNA. The sample has roughly 260,000 clones, approximately 89% seen once.

Sequencing was carried out using peripheral blood. The chain combines TRBV11-2 with TRBJ2-7; no firm D call. The clonotype was recovered from a woman in her fifties or sixties with acute or convalescent COVID-19. The CDR3 coding sequence is TGTGCCAGCAGTTTTTACTACGAGCAGTACTTC. This sequence encodes CASSFYYEQYF.